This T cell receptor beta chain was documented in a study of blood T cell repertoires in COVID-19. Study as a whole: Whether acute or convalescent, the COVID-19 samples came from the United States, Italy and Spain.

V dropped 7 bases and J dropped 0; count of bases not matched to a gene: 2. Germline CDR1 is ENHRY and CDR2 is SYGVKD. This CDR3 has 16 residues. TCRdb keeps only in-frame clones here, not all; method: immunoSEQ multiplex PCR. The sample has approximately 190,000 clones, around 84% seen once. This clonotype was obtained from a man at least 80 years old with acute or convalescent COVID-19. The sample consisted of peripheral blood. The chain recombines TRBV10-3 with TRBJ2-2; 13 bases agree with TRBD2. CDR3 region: CAIKGTSGTNTGELFF. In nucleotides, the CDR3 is TGTGCCATCAAGGGGACTAGCGGGACGAACACCGGGGAGCTGTTTTTT.